This is a list of T cell receptor beta chains from one sample in a study of blood T cell repertoires in COVID-19. This table comes from immunoSEQ multiplex PCR, and its TCRdb copy is limited to in-frame clones, with some not included. In the table there are about 11,000 clones, approximately 89% of which are singletons. Sequenced material: peripheral blood. Every receptor here comes from a human donor in a cohort sampled during active COVID-19. Each CDR3 is given with its conserved first and last residue. The D gene is left open where the match is weak. Only part of the rows carry a size: once, few, many, or a class if the clone is expanded.

clone_size,d_call,j_call,v_call,cdr3_nt,cdr3_aa
NA,NA,TRBJ1-1,TRBV7-3,TGTGCCAGCAGCTCCCTCGGGGTAAGGGAAGCTTTCTTT,CASSSLGVREAFF
few,TRBD1,TRBJ2-2,TRBV25-1,TGTGCCAGCAGTACCCGGACAGGGGGCACCGGGGAGCTGTTTTTT,CASSTRTGGTGELFF
NA,NA,TRBJ2-3,TRBV29-1,TGCAGCGTTACTGGGTGGTCTGGGGCCACAGATACGCAGTATTTT,CSVTGWSGATDTQYF
NA,NA,TRBJ1-3,TRBV5-1,TGCGCCAGCAGCTTCTCGGCCTTGCGGGGAAACACCATATATTTT,CASSFSALRGNTIYF
NA,TRBD2,TRBJ2-7,TRBV6-1,TGTGCCAGCAGTGAATCTAGCGGGGGACACTACGAGCAGTACTTC,CASSESSGGHYEQYF
NA,TRBD2,TRBJ2-5,TRBV18,TGTGCCAGCTCCCCCCTGCGCGGGGGCCAAGAGACCCAGTACTTC,CASSPLRGGQETQYF
NA,NA,TRBJ1-5,TRBV28,TGTGCCAGCACCGAGGGGGGGCGCGATCAGCCCCAGCATTTT,CASTEGGRDQPQHF
NA,TRBD2,TRBJ2-3,TRBV24-1,TGTGCCACTAGCGGGGGGGGCACAGATACGCAGTATTTT,CATSGGGTDTQYF
NA,NA,TRBJ1-3,TRBV27,TGTGCCAGCAGCGCTCGACACTCTGGAAACACCATATATTTT,CASSARHSGNTIYF
NA,NA,TRBJ1-5,TRBV6-5,TGTGCCACCAGGGGAGGGGGATATGGTAATCAGCCCCAGCATTTT,CATRGGGYGNQPQHF
NA,TRBD1,TRBJ2-7,TRBV29-1,TGCAGCGTTGCCGGGACAGGGGGGGAGTACGAGCAGTACTTC,CSVAGTGGEYEQYF
NA,TRBD1,TRBJ1-2,TRBV5-1,TGCGCCAGCAGCTCGGGACAGGAAAACTATGGCTACACCTTC,CASSSGQENYGYTF